A selection of T cell receptor beta chains follows, all from one sample in a study of blood T cell repertoires in COVID-19. Assay used: immunoSEQ multiplex PCR; TCRdb lists only in-frame clones, some missing. The sample lists approximately 100,000 clones; roughly 85% were seen once. Sample: peripheral blood. These receptors all come from an older man with acute or convalescent COVID-19. Both conserved end residues are part of each CDR3. The D gene is left open where the match is weak. Clone size is given for some rows only: seen once, a few or many times, or a class if the clone is expanded.

CASSFLAGVNSPLHF | TGTGCCAGCAGCTTTTTGGCAGGGGTTAATTCACCCCTCCACTTT | . | TRBV7-2 | . | TRBJ1-6
CASSSGLPYSYEQYF | TGCGCCAGCAGCTCTGGACTTCCTTACTCCTACGAGCAGTACTTC | . | TRBV5-1 | . | TRBJ2-7
CASSEAQGAASNTEAFF | TGCGCCAGCAGTGAGGCCCAGGGGGCGGCATCAAACACTGAAGCTTTCTTT | once | TRBV10-2 | TRBD1 | TRBJ1-1
CSVDDRAETQYF | TGCAGCGTCGACGACAGGGCGGAGACCCAGTACTTC | few | TRBV29-1 | TRBD1 | TRBJ2-5
CASRLLTATNEKLFF | TGTGCCAGTCGCCTCCTGACAGCAACTAATGAAAAACTGTTTTTT | . | TRBV19 | . | TRBJ1-4
CASSQGGTEAFF | TGTGCCAGCAGCCAGGGCGGCACTGAAGCTTTCTTT | . | TRBV6-4 | . | TRBJ1-1
CSVVKRGGLGETQYF | TGCAGCGTTGTTAAGCGGGGGGGTCTCGGAGAGACCCAGTACTTC | . | TRBV29-1 | TRBD2 | TRBJ2-5
CASSSDRTQPEAFF | TGTGCCAGCAGTTCGGACAGGACCCAACCTGAAGCTTTCTTT | . | TRBV5-4 | TRBD1 | TRBJ1-1
CASSFGLSGDEQYF | TGTGCCAGCAGTTTTGGTCTCTCCGGGGACGAGCAGTACTTC | . | TRBV27 | . | TRBJ2-7
CASSRTGRSGELFF | TGCGCCAGCAGCCGGACAGGGAGGTCCGGGGAGCTGTTTTTT | few | TRBV5-1 | TRBD1 | TRBJ2-2
CASSLGDNFPYGYTF | TGTGCCAGCAGTTTGGGGGACAACTTTCCCTATGGCTACACCTTC | . | TRBV28 | . | TRBJ1-2
CASSQDRVSYGYTF | TGTGCCAGCAGCCAAGACAGGGTCTCCTATGGCTACACCTTC | . | TRBV14 | . | TRBJ1-2
CASSLASGTTDTQYF | TGTGCCAGCAGCTTGGCGAGCGGAACCACAGATACGCAGTATTTT | . | TRBV5-4 | . | TRBJ2-3
CATSDTSGSTDTQYF | TGTGCCACCAGTGACACTAGCGGGAGCACAGATACGCAGTATTTT | . | TRBV24-1 | TRBD2 | TRBJ2-3
CASSASTGSAIQETQYF | TGTGCCAGCTCAGCCTCGACAGGGAGCGCGATTCAAGAGACCCAGTACTTC | . | TRBV18 | TRBD1 | TRBJ2-5
CAISETGTISGNTIYF | TGTGCCATCAGTGAGACCGGGACAATATCTGGAAACACCATATATTTT | . | TRBV10-3 | . | TRBJ1-3
CASSPYRGLRGYTF | TGTGCCAGCAGCCCATACAGGGGGCTGAGGGGCTACACCTTC | . | TRBV7-2 | TRBD1 | TRBJ1-2
CASSVGAGPTGGNTIYF | TGTGCCAGCAGCGTAGGCGCAGGGCCAACGGGCGGAAACACCATATATTTT | . | TRBV9 | . | TRBJ1-3
CASSLVAGTGNTIYF | TGTGCCAGCAGCTTAGTCGCAGGGACTGGAAACACCATATATTTT | once | TRBV11-2 | . | TRBJ1-3
CASSLIAGQPPQHF | TGTGCCAGCAGCTTAATCGCAGGCCAACCGCCCCAGCATTTT | . | TRBV7-8 | . | TRBJ1-5
CASSEGTGGNSPLHF | TGTGCCAGCAGTGAGGGGACAGGGGGAAATTCACCCCTCCACTTT | few | TRBV6-1 | TRBD1 | TRBJ1-6
CASSREGPHTYEQYF | TGCGCCAGCAGCAGAGAGGGTCCCCATACCTACGAGCAGTACTTC | . | TRBV5-1 | . | TRBJ2-7
CASSLEGGTGQYF | TGCGCCAGCAGCTTGGAAGGTGGGACAGGGCAGTACTTC | . | TRBV5-1 | TRBD1 | TRBJ2-7
CASSHRETEQYF | TGTGCCAGCAGCCACAGGGAAACCGAGCAGTACTTC | once | TRBV6-5 | . | TRBJ2-7
CASSFDGLDGYTF | TGTGCCAGCAGCTTCGACGGACTGGATGGCTACACCTTC | . | TRBV7-8 | . | TRBJ1-2
CASSLELAGPRRGTDTQYF | TGTGCCAGCAGCTTGGAACTAGCGGGCCCCCGTCGTGGCACAGATACGCAGTATTTT | . | TRBV5-4 | TRBD2 | TRBJ2-3
CASSIDRDRGLGYTF | TGTGCCAGTAGTATAGATCGGGACAGGGGGCTTGGCTACACCTTC | . | TRBV19 | TRBD1 | TRBJ1-2
CAWTVVSGNTIYF | TGTGCCTGGACGGTGGTCTCTGGAAACACCATATATTTT | . | TRBV30 | . | TRBJ1-3
CASSSRDRDGKSPLHF | TGTGCCAGCAGCTCCCGGGACAGGGACGGTAAATCACCCCTCCACTTT | . | TRBV3-1/TRBV3-2 | TRBD1 | TRBJ1-6
CASSSWKPQSGGELFF | TGTGCCAGCAGTTCCTGGAAGCCCCAGTCAGGGGGGGAGCTGTTTTTT | once | TRBV27 | . | TRBJ2-2
CSVSAVNTGELFF | TGCAGCGTTTCAGCGGTGAACACCGGGGAGCTGTTTTTT | . | TRBV29-1 | . | TRBJ2-2
CASSSSSGANVLTF | TGTGCCAGCAGTTCGAGCTCTGGGGCCAACGTCCTGACTTTC | once | TRBV25-1 | . | TRBJ2-6
CASSQGPSGGAGETQYF | TGCGCCAGCAGCCAAGGCCCCAGCGGGGGGGCGGGCGAGACCCAGTACTTC | . | TRBV4-1 | TRBD2 | TRBJ2-5
CASNLGSRETQYF | TGTGCCAGCAACCTCGGGTCTCGGGAGACCCAGTACTTC | . | TRBV5-5 | . | TRBJ2-5
CASRSRTGKETQYF | TGTGCAAGTCGCTCCCGGACAGGGAAGGAGACCCAGTACTTC | . | TRBV12-2 | . | TRBJ2-5
CASSSSSGDFYEQYF | TGTGCCAGCAGTTCCTCTAGCGGGGATTTCTACGAGCAGTACTTC | . | TRBV28 | TRBD2 | TRBJ2-7
CASSYGQGALNTEAFF | TGTGCCAGCAGTTACGGACAGGGGGCCCTGAACACTGAAGCTTTCTTT | . | TRBV9 | TRBD1 | TRBJ1-1
CASRLRGTMSETQYF | TGCGCCAGCAGACTCAGGGGTACTATGTCGGAGACCCAGTACTTC | . | TRBV5-1 | . | TRBJ2-5